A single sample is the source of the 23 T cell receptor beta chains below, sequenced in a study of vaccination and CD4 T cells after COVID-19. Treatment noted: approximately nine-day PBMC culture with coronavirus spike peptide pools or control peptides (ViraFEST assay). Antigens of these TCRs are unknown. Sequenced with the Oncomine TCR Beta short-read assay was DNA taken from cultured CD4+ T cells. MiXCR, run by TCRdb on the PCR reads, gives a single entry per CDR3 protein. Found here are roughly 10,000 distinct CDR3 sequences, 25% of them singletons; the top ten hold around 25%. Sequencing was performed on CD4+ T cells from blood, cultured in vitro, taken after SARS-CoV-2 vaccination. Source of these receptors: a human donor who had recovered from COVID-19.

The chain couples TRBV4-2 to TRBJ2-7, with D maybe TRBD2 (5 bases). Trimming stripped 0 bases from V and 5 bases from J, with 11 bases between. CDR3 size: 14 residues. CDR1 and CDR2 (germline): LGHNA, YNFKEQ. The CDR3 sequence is CASSQDLARDEQYF. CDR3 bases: TGTGCCAGCAGCCAAGATCTAGCTAGAGACGAGCAGTACTTC.

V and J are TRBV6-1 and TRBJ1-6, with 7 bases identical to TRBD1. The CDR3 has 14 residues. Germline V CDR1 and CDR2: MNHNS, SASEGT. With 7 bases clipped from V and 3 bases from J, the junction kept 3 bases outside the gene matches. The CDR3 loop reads CASKGTVYNSPLHF. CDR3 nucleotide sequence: TGTGCCAGCAAGGGGACAGTCTATAATTCACCCCTCCACTTT.

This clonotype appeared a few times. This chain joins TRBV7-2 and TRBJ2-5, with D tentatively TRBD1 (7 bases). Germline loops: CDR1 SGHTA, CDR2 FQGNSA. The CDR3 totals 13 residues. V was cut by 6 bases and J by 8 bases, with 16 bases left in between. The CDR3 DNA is TGTGCCAGCAGTTCGGGGGACAGAAGAACCCAGTACTTC. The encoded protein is CASSSGDRRTQYF.

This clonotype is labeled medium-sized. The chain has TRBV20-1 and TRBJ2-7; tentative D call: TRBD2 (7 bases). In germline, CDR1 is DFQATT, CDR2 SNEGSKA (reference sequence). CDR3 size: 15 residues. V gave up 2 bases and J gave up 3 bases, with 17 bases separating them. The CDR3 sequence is CSARYLQGGGYEQYF. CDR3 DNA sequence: TGCAGTGCTAGATACCTCCAGGGAGGGGGCTACGAGCAGTACTTC.

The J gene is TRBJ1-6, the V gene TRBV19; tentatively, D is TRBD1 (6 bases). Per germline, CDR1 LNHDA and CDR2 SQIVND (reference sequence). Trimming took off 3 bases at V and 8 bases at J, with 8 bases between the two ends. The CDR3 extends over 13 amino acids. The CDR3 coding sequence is TGTGCCAGTAGTATGGACAGAGATTCACCCCTCCACTTT. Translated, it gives CASSMDRDSPLHF.

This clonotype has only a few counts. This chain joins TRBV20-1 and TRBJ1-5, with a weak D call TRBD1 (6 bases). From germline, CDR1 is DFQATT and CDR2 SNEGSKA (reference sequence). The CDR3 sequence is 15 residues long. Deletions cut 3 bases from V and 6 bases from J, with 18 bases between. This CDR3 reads CSARGAGRELQPQHF. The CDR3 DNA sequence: TGCAGTGCTAGGGGGGCTGGAAGGGAGCTTCAGCCCCAGCATTTT.

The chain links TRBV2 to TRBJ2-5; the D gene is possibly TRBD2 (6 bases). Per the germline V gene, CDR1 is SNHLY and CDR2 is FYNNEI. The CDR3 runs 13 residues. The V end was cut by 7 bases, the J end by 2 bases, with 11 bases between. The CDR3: CASITGGQETQYF. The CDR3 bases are TGTGCCAGCATAACCGGGGGTCAAGAGACCCAGTACTTC.

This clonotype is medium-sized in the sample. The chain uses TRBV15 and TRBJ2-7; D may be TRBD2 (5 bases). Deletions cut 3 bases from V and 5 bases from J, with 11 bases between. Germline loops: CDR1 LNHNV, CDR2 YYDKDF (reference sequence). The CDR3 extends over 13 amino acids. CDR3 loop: CATSRRVPNEQYF. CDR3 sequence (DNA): TGTGCCACCAGCAGGAGGGTTCCTAACGAGCAGTACTTC.

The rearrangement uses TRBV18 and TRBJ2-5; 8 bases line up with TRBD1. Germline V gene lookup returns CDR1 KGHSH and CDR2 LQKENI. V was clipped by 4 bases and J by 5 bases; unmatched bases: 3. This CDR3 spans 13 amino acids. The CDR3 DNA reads TGTGCCAGCTCACGGGACAGGAGGGAGACCCAGTACTTC. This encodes CASSRDRRETQYF.

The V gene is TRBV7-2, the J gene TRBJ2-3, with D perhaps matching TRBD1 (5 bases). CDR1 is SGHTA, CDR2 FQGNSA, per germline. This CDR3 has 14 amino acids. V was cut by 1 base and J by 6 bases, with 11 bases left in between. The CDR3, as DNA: TGTGCCAGCAGCTTAGAGGGGTGGTTTGATACGCAGTATTTT. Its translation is CASSLEGWFDTQYF.

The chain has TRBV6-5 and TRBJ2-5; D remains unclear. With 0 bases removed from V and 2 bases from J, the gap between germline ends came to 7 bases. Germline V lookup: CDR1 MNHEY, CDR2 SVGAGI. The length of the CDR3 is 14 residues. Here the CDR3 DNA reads TGTGCCAGCAGTTACTCGCACTTACAAGAGACCCAGTACTTC. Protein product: CASSYSHLQETQYF.

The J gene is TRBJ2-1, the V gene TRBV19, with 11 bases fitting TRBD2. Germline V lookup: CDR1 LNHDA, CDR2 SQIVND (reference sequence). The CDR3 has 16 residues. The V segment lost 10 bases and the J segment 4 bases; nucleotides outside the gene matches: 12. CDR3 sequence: CATLKSSGRSYNEQFF. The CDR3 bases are TGTGCCACCCTCAAATCTAGCGGGAGGTCATACAATGAGCAGTTCTTC.

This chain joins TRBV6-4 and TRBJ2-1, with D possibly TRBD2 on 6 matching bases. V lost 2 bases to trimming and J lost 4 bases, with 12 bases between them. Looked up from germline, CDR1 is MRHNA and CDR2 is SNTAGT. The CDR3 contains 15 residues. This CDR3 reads CASSDAAGSYNEQFF. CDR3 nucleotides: TGTGCCAGCAGTGACGCAGCGGGCAGTTACAATGAGCAGTTCTTC.

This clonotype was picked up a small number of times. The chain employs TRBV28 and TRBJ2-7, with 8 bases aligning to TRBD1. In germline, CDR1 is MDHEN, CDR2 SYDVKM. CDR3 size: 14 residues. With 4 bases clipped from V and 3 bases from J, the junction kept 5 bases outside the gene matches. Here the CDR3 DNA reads TGTGCCAGCAGTTCTGGGACAGGAAGCTACGAGCAGTACTTC. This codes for CASSSGTGSYEQYF.

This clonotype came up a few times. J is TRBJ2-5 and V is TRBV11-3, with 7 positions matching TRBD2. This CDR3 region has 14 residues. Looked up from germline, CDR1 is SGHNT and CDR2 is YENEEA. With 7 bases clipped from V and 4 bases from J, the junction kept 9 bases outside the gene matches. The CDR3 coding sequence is TGTGCCAGCAACCATTGGGAGGGACGAGAGACCCAGTACTTC. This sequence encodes CASNHWEGRETQYF. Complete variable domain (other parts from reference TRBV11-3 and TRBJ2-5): EAGVVQSPRYKIIEKKQPVAFWCNPISGHNTLYWYLQNLGQGPELLIRYENEEAVDDSQLPKDRFSAERLKGVDSTLKIQPAELGDSAVYLCASNHWEGRETQYFGPGTRLLVL.

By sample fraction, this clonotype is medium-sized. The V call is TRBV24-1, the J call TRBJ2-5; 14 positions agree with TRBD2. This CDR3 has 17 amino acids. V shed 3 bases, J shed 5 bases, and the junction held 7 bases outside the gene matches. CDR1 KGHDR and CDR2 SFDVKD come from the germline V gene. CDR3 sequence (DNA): TGTGCCACCAGTGATCCGGGACTAGCGGGAGTCGGTGAGACCCAGTACTTC. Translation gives CATSDPGLAGVGETQYF.

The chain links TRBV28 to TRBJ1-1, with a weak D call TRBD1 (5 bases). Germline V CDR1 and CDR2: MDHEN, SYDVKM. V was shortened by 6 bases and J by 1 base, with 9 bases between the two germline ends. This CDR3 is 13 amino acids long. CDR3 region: CASRDSRNTEAFF. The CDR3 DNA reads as TGTGCCAGCAGAGACAGCCGGAACACTGAAGCTTTCTTT.

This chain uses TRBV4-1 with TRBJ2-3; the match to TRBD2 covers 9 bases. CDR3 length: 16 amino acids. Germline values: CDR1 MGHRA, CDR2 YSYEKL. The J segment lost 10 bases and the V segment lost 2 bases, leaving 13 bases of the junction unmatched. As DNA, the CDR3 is TGCGCCAGCAGCCAATTAGCGGGAGTCGTGTTGCATGCGCAGTATTTT. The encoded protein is CASSQLAGVVLHAQYF.

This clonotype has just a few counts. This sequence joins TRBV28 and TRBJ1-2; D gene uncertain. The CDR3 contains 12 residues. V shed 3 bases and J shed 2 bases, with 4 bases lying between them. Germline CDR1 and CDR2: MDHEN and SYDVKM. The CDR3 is CASSFVNYGYTF. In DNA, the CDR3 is TGTGCCAGCAGTTTTGTGAACTATGGCTACACCTTC.

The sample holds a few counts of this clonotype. CDR3 in amino acids: CASRPQWVSNQPQHF. Written as DNA, the CDR3 is TGTGCCAGCAGACCCCAATGGGTTAGCAATCAGCCCCAGCATTTT. The chain uses TRBV27 and TRBJ1-5; D is unclear. The CDR3 extends over 15 amino acids. The germline V gene encodes CDR1 MNHEY and CDR2 SMNVEV (reference sequence). Trimming stripped 6 bases from V and 0 bases from J, with 12 bases between.

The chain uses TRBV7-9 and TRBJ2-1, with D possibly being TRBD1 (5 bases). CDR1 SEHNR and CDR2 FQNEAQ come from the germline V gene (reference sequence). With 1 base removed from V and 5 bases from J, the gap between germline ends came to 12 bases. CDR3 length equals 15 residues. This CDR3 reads CASSLEGLRDNEQFF. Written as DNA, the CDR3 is TGTGCCAGCAGCTTAGAGGGGCTCCGGGACAATGAGCAGTTCTTC.

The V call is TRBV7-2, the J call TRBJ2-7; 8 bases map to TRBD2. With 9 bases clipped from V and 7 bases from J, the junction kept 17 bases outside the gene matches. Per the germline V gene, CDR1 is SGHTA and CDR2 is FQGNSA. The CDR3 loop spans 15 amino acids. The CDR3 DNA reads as TGTGCCAGTCGGCTCGTAGACAGCGGGGGAATTGAGCAGTACTTC. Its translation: CASRLVDSGGIEQYF.

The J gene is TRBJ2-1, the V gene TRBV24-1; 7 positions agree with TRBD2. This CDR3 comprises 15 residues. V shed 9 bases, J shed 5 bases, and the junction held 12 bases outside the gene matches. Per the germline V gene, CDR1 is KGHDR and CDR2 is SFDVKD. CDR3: CATRRAGDSDNEQFF. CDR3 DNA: TGTGCCACCCGCCGGGCGGGAGATTCCGACAATGAGCAGTTCTTC.